This TCR beta chain originates from a study of T cell repertoires in cytomegalovirus infection. At the level of the study: The public TCR beta signatures pointed to both CMV infection and matching HLA type.

Using its own MiXCR run on the reads, TCRdb lists one record per CDR3 protein. The table has some 800,000 distinct CDR3 sequences, around 29% seen once; the top ten hold about 12%. Comment on this clonotype: Its specificity is unknown.

CDR1 is MDHEN and CDR2 is SYDVKM in the germline V gene. V was clipped by 7 bases and J by 4 bases; unmatched bases: 10. The CDR3 is made up of 16 amino acids. Points from the study as a whole: Ex vivo responses were dominated by HLA-C-restricted CMV-specific TCR beta clonotypes.

This specimen consisted of cultured CD8+ T cells from PBMCs, obtained from culture after CMV antigen stimulation. The chain links TRBV28 to TRBJ2-1; 10 nucleotides line up with TRBD2. The receptor comes from a human donor in good health (CMV status not recorded). Some clones in this sample may be carry-over from other donors' samples. The CDR3 is CASTLGLAISYNEQFF. The DNA of the CDR3 is TGTGCCAGCACCCTGGGACTAGCGATTAGTTACAATGAGCAGTTCTTC.